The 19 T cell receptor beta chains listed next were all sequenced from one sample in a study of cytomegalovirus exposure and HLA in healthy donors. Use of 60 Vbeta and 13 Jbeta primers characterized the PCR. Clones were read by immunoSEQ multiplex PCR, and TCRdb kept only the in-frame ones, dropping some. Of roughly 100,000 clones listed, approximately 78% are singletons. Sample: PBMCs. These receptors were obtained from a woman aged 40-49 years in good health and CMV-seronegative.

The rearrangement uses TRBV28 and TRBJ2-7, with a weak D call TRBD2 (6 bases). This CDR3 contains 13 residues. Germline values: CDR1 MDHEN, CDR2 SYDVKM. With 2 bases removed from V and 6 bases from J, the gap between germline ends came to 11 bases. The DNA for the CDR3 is TGTGCCAGCAGTTTAGCTTCGCGGGGCGAGCAGTACTTC. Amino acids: CASSLASRGEQYF.

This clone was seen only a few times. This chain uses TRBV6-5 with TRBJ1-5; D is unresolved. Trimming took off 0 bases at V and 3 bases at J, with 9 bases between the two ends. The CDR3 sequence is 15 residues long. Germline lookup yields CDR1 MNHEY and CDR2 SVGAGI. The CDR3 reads CASSYSRVNNQPQHF. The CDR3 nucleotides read TGTGCCAGCAGTTACTCGAGGGTGAACAATCAGCCCCAGCATTTT.

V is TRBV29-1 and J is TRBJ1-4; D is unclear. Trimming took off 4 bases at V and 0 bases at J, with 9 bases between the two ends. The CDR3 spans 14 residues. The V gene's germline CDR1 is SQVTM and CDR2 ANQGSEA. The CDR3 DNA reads TGCAGCGTTGGAGTAATTGCAACTAATGAAAAACTGTTTTTT. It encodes CSVGVIATNEKLFF.

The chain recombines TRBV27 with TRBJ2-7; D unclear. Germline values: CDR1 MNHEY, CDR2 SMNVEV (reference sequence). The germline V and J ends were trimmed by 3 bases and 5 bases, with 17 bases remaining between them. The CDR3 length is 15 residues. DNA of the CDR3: TGTGCCAGCAGTTTTCGGTCACGACAAGATAACGAGCAGTACTTC. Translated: CASSFRSRQDNEQYF.

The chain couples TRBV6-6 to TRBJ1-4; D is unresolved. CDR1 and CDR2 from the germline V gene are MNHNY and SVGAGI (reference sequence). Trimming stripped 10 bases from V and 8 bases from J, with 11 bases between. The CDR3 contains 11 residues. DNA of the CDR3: TGTGCCACCAGAAACGGGGAAAAACTGTTTTTT. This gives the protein CATRNGEKLFF.

Here the CDR3 reads CASSTGTRDTQYF. CDR3 DNA: TGTGCCAGCAGCACGGGGACACGAGATACGCAGTATTTT. The gene calls are TRBV7-3 and TRBJ2-3, with D possibly matching TRBD1 (6 bases). Trimming removed 5 bases at V and 5 bases at J, with 11 bases between. Germline assignment: CDR1 SGHTA and CDR2 FQGTGA. CDR3 length: 13 residues.

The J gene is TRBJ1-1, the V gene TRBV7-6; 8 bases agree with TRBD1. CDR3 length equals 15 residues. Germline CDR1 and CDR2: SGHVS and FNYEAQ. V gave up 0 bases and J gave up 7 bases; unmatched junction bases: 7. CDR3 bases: TGTGCCAGCAGCTTAGCGTGGGGACAGGAGTTTGAAGCTTTCTTT. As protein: CASSLAWGQEFEAFF.

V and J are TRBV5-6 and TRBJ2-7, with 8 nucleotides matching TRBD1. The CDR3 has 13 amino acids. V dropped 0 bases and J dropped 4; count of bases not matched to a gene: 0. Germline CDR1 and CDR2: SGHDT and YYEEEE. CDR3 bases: TGTGCCAGCAGCTTGGGGACAGGGTACGAGCAGTACTTC. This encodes CASSLGTGYEQYF.

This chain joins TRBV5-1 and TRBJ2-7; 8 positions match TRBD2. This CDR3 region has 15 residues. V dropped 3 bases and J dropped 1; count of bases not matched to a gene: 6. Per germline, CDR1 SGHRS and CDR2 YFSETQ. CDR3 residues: CASSSYSGGSYEQYF. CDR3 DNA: TGCGCCAGCAGCTCTTACTCGGGAGGGTCCTACGAGCAGTACTTC.

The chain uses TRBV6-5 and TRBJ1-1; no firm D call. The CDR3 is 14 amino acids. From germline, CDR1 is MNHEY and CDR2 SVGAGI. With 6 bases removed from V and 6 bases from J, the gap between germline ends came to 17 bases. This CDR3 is CASRPGPGYSEAFF. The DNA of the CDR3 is TGTGCCAGCAGGCCCGGCCCCGGGTACTCTGAAGCTTTCTTT.

This CDR3 reads CASSTYTSGRAYEQYF. CDR3 DNA sequence: TGTGCCAGCAGCACCTATACTAGCGGGAGGGCCTACGAGCAGTACTTC. The V and J genes are TRBV7-9 and TRBJ2-7, with 13 bases fitting TRBD2. V dropped 5 bases and J dropped 2; count of bases not matched to a gene: 6. Germline V gene sequence: CDR1 SEHNR, CDR2 FQNEAQ (reference sequence). CDR3 length: 16 amino acids.

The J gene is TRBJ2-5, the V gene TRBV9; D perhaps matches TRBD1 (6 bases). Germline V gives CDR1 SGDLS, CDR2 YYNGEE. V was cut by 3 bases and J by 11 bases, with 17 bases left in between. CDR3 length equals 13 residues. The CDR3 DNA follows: TGTGCCAGCAGCGATGGGACACCCGGGGAGCAGTACTTC. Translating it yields CASSDGTPGEQYF. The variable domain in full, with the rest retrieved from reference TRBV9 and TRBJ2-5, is DSGVTQTPKHLITATGQRVTLRCSPRSGDLSVYWYQQSLDQGLQFLIQYYNGEERAKGNILERFSAQQFPDLHSELNLSSLELGDSALYFCASSDGTPGEQYFGPGTRLLVL.

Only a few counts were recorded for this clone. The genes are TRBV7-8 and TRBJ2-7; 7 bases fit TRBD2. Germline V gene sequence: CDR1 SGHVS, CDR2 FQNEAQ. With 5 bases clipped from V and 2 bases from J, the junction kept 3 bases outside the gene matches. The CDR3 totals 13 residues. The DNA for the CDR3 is TGTGCCAGCAGCCACGGGACTACCTACGAGCAGTACTTC. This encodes CASSHGTTYEQYF. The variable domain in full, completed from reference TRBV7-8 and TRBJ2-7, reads GAGVSQSPRYKVAKRGQDVALRCDPISGHVSLFWYQQALGQGPEFLTYFQNEAQLDKSGLPSDRFFAERPEGSVSTLKIQRTQQEDSAVYLCASSHGTTYEQYFGPGTRLTVT.

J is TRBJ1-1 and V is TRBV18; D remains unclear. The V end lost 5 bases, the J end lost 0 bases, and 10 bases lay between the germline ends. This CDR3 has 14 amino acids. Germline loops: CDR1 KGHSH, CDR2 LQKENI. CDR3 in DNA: TGTGCCAGCTCAACCGTTAGAATGAACACTGAAGCTTTCTTT. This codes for CASSTVRMNTEAFF.

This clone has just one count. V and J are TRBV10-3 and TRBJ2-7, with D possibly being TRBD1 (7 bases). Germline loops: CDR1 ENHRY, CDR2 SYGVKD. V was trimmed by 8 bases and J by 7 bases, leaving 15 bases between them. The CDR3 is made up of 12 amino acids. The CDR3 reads CAIGQGGTEQYF. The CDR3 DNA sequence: TGTGCCATCGGCCAGGGGGGTACAGAGCAGTACTTC.

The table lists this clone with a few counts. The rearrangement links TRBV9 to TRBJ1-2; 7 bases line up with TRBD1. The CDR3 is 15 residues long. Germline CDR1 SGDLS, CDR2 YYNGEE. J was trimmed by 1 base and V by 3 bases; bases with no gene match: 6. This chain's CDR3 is CASSANRGNNYGYTF. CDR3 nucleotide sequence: TGTGCCAGCAGCGCGAACAGGGGAAATAACTATGGCTACACCTTC. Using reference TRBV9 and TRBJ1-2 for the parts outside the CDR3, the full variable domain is DSGVTQTPKHLITATGQRVTLRCSPRSGDLSVYWYQQSLDQGLQFLIQYYNGEERAKGNILERFSAQQFPDLHSELNLSSLELGDSALYFCASSANRGNNYGYTFGSGTRLTVV.

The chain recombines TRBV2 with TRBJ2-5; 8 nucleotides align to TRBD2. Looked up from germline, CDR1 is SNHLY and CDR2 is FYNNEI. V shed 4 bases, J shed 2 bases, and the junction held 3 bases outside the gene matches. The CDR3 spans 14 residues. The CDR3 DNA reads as TGTGCCAGCAGTGGCTCTAGCGGGCAAGAGACCCAGTACTTC. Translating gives CASSGSSGQETQYF.

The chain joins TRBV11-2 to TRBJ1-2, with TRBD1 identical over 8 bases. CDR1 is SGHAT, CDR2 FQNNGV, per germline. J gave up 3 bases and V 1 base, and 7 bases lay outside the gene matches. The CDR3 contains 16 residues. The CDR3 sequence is CASSLGVGTGDYGYTF. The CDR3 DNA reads TGTGCCAGCAGCTTAGGGGTGGGGACAGGAGACTATGGCTACACCTTC.

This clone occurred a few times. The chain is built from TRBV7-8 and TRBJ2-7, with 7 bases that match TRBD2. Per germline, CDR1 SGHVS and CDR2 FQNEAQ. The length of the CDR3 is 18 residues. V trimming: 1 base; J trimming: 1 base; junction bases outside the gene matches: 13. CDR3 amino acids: CASSLDHGWGGRSYEQYF. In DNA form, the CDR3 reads TGTGCCAGCAGCTTAGATCACGGGTGGGGGGGACGGTCCTACGAGCAGTACTTC.